The clone carrying this TCR beta chain was detected once. The CDR3 totals 17 residues. The ends were cut back, 4 bases at V and 0 bases at J, with 19 bases in the middle. Germline-derived CDR1 and CDR2 are KGHSH and LQKENI. This record comes from a study of OX40 agonist ivuxolimab in advanced cancers. Overall study context: Six ivuxolimab dose levels, 0.01 to 10 mg/kg, were given intravenously every 2 weeks. Enrolled patients in dose escalation had cancers that were hepatocellular carcinoma, melanoma, renal cell or head and neck cancer. Participants, 80% to 90% male, averaged roughly 60 years of age, ranging from 23 to 79.

Generated by immunoSEQ multiplex PCR, the TCRdb table keeps only in-frame clones and is missing some. This table holds over 80,000 clones, 86% found once. The TCR comes from an adult with an advanced solid tumor such as melanoma, head and neck, liver or kidney cancer. Source: CD4+ or CD8+ T cells sorted from blood, taken in a trial of the OX40 agonist ivuxolimab. The V and J genes are TRBV18 and TRBJ2-7; no reliable D call. The CDR3 protein is CASSLRPGKEFSYEQYF. CDR3 DNA: TGTGCCAGCTCACTACGCCCAGGAAAAGAATTCTCCTACGAGCAGTACTTC. The full variable domain, rest sourced from reference TRBV18 and TRBJ2-7, is NAGVMQNPRHLVRRRGQEARLRCSPMKGHSHVYWYRQLPEEGLKFMVYLQKENIIDESGMPKERFSAEFPKEGPSILRIQQVVRGDSAAYFCASSLRPGKEFSYEQYFGPGTRLTVT.